One and the same sample provided the 22 T cell receptor beta chains below, sequenced in a study of blood T cell repertoires in COVID-19. Repertoires were generated with immunoSEQ multiplex PCR, while TCRdb's copy carries only in-frame clones and drops some. Of under 400,000 clones in the sample, approximately 89% were seen once. The specimen sequenced was peripheral blood. Receptors were obtained from a young woman with COVID-19, enrolled during active disease.

V usage is TRBV6-2 or TRBV6-3 and J usage is TRBJ2-7; a weak D match, TRBD1 (5 bases). This CDR3 comprises 12 residues. Deletions cut 4 bases from V and 3 bases from J, with 7 bases between. The germline V gene encodes CDR1 MNHEY and CDR2 SVGEGT. The CDR3 coding sequence is TGTGCCAGCAGTTCAGGGATCTACGAGCAGTACTTC. Protein product: CASSSGIYEQYF.

The chain employs TRBV7-9 and TRBJ2-7, with TRBD2 matching 10 bases. Germline V gene sequence: CDR1 SEHNR, CDR2 FQNEAQ (reference sequence). The J segment lost 5 bases and the V segment lost 5 bases, leaving 9 bases of the junction unmatched. This CDR3 has 15 amino acids. DNA for the CDR3: TGTGCCAGCAGCCCCCAGCGGGAGGGCCTTAACGAGCAGTACTTC. Amino acids: CASSPQREGLNEQYF.

This rearrangement joins TRBV4-3 to TRBJ1-6; D perhaps matches TRBD1 (5 bases). The germline V gene has CDR1 LGHNA and CDR2 YSLEER. The CDR3 has 14 amino acids. Trimming took off 2 bases at V and 9 bases at J, with 11 bases between the two ends. The CDR3 reads CASSQQGSSSPLHF. CDR3 nucleotides: TGCGCCAGCAGCCAACAGGGCTCCAGTTCACCCCTCCACTTT.

This chain uses TRBV2 with TRBJ2-1, with 10 positions matching TRBD2. The CDR3 totals 13 residues. Germline values: CDR1 SNHLY, CDR2 FYNNEI. V dropped 3 bases and J dropped 9; count of bases not matched to a gene: 2. CDR3 amino acids: CASSETSGFEQFF. In DNA, the CDR3 is TGTGCCAGCAGTGAGACTAGCGGGTTTGAGCAGTTCTTC.

This rearrangement joins TRBV23-1 to TRBJ1-4; TRBD1 aligns across 9 bases. TRBV23-1 is known as an ORF, though its function is uncertain. The CDR3 spans 18 residues. V shed 6 bases and J 2 bases; nucleotides not matched to a gene: 13. Written as DNA, the CDR3 is TGCGCCAGCAGCCCCCCCGGGACAGGGTGGTCGACTAATGAAAAACTGTTTTTT. Translated: CASSPPGTGWSTNEKLFF.

Points on this clone: Other DNA sequences in this sample translate to the same CDR3. This chain joins TRBV5-1 and TRBJ1-5, with D uncertain. The V gene lost 1 base and the J gene lost 2 bases, with 7 bases spanning the gap. The length of the CDR3 is 14 residues. Germline CDR1 is SGHRS and CDR2 is YFSETQ. The CDR3 loop reads CASSLSGGNQPQHF. DNA for the CDR3: TGCGCCAGCAGCTTGAGCGGGGGCAATCAGCCCCAGCATTTT.

The V gene is TRBV6-5, the J gene TRBJ2-5; D is possibly TRBD2 (6 bases). V was clipped by 2 bases and J by 2 bases, with 15 bases between them. Germline CDR1 is MNHEY and CDR2 is SVGAGI. The CDR3 has 16 residues. CDR3: CASSYAQGGSQETQYF. In nucleotides, the CDR3 is TGTGCCAGCAGTTACGCGCAGGGAGGTTCACAAGAGACCCAGTACTTC.

The CDR3 sequence: CASTLRGGLNTEAFF. The DNA of the CDR3 is TGTGCCAGCACCTTACGAGGAGGTTTGAACACTGAAGCTTTCTTT. This rearrangement joins TRBV6-5 to TRBJ1-1; D gene uncertain. There are 15 residues in the CDR3. V dropped 7 bases and J dropped 0 bases, with 15 bases sitting between them. Germline-derived CDR1 and CDR2 are MNHEY and SVGAGI.

The chain uses TRBV27 and TRBJ2-7, with a tentative D call TRBD1 (6 bases). V shed 3 bases and J shed 3 bases, with 12 bases lying between them. Looked up from germline, CDR1 is MNHEY and CDR2 is SMNVEV (reference sequence). The CDR3 is 14 residues long. The CDR3 coding sequence is TGTGCCAGCAGTTTCCGGACAGAAAGCTACGAGCAGTACTTC. It yields the protein CASSFRTESYEQYF.

The rearrangement uses TRBV7-2 and TRBJ1-6; D remains unclear. V lost 1 base and J lost 5, with 12 bases in between. This CDR3 contains 16 residues. In germline, CDR1 is SGHTA, CDR2 FQGNSA. CDR3 amino acids: CASSLDSGGNNSPLHF. CDR3 DNA sequence: TGTGCCAGCAGCTTAGATTCGGGTGGAAATAATTCACCCCTCCACTTT.

The chain carries TRBV11-2 and TRBJ1-5; weak D call: TRBD1 (6 bases). Trimming cost V 4 bases and J 8 bases, with 15 bases left between them. Germline-derived CDR1 and CDR2 are SGHAT and FQNNGV. The CDR3 is 14 residues long. The CDR3 sequence is CASSSLRGTEPQHF. The CDR3 region has the DNA TGTGCCAGCAGCTCCCTAAGGGGGACGGAGCCCCAGCATTTT.

The chain combines TRBV6-6 with TRBJ1-6; 8 bases are a match to TRBD1. Germline lookup yields CDR1 MNHNY and CDR2 SVGAGI (reference sequence). The CDR3 contains 14 residues. J gave up 9 bases and V 6 bases, and 7 bases lay outside the gene matches. This chain's CDR3 is CASRPTGGSSPLHF. The CDR3 DNA follows: TGTGCCAGCAGACCAACAGGGGGGAGTTCACCCCTCCACTTT.

The V gene is TRBV18, the J gene TRBJ1-5, with D hard to call. This CDR3 has 13 residues. The V gene lost 4 bases and the J gene lost 5 bases, with 9 bases spanning the gap. Germline CDR1 is KGHSH and CDR2 is LQKENI. The CDR3: CASSLEGDQPQHF. CDR3 DNA: TGTGCCAGCTCACTAGAGGGTGATCAGCCCCAGCATTTT.

The CDR3 region is CASSGTSGGYNEQFF. Written as DNA, the CDR3 is TGTGCCAGCAGCGGGACTAGCGGGGGATACAATGAGCAGTTCTTC. V gene TRBV9 combines with J gene TRBJ2-1; TRBD2 matches at 13 bases. Germline CDR1 and CDR2: SGDLS and YYNGEE. The CDR3 totals 15 residues. The trim removed 3 bases at V and 4 bases at J, leaving 1 base unmatched.

This sequence joins TRBV9 and TRBJ2-5, with a tentative D call TRBD2 (5 bases). Germline V gene data show CDR1 as SGDLS and CDR2 as YYNGEE. V was shortened by 4 bases and J by 5 bases, with 21 bases between the two germline ends. CDR3 length: 16 amino acids. CDR3 in amino acids: CASSPSSSSLMETQYF. The CDR3 DNA is TGTGCCAGCAGCCCGTCCTCTAGCTCTCTCATGGAGACCCAGTACTTC. Variable domain in full (rest from reference TRBV9 and TRBJ2-5): DSGVTQTPKHLITATGQRVTLRCSPRSGDLSVYWYQQSLDQGLQFLIQYYNGEERAKGNILERFSAQQFPDLHSELNLSSLELGDSALYFCASSPSSSSLMETQYFGPGTRLLVL.

The chain recombines TRBV9 with TRBJ2-4, with 12 nucleotides matching TRBD2. The ends lost 4 bases at V and 9 bases at J; junction bases unmatched: 11. The CDR3 sequence is 16 residues long. Germline lookup yields CDR1 SGDLS and CDR2 YYNGEE. As DNA, the CDR3 is TGTGCCAGCAGCCCCCGGACTAGCGGGATAAGTGGCATTCAGTACTTC. It translates to CASSPRTSGISGIQYF.

The V gene is TRBV6-5, the J gene TRBJ1-2; TRBD1 matches at 8 bases. The CDR3 loop spans 13 amino acids. CDR1 is MNHEY and CDR2 is SVGAGI in the germline V gene. V trimming: 10 bases; J trimming: 8 bases; junction bases outside the gene matches: 12. CDR3 DNA: TGTGCCACCAGGAGGGCGGACAGGGAAGGCTACACCTTC. Protein product: CATRRADREGYTF.

In its sample, this clone was seen once. The gene calls are TRBV29-1 and TRBJ2-5; 13 bases map to TRBD2. With 7 bases clipped from V and 9 bases from J, the junction kept 8 bases outside the gene matches. The CDR3 sequence is 13 residues long. From germline, CDR1 is SQVTM and CDR2 ANQGSEA. CDR3: CSGRLAGGMAQYF. CDR3 DNA: TGCAGCGGGAGACTAGCGGGAGGAATGGCCCAGTACTTC. Drawing the rest from reference TRBV29-1 and TRBJ2-5, the complete variable domain is SAVISQKPSRDICQRGTSLTIQCQVDSQVTMMFWYRQQPGQSLTLIATANQGSEATYESGFVIDKFPISRPNLTFSTLTVSNMSPEDSSIYLCSGRLAGGMAQYFGPGTRLLVL.

This chain links TRBV29-1 with TRBJ1-2; TRBD1 matches 10 bases. V shed 2 bases, J shed 0 bases, and the junction held 3 bases outside the gene matches. Germline CDR1 reads SQVTM; CDR2 reads ANQGSEA. CDR3 length: 15 residues. CDR3 in amino acids: CSVERDRGPNYGYTF. The CDR3 DNA reads as TGCAGCGTTGAAAGGGACAGGGGCCCTAACTATGGCTACACCTTC.

This clone has a count of ten or more. The chain combines TRBV10-3 with TRBJ2-7; 11 bases fit TRBD1. This CDR3 comprises 15 residues. J lost 1 base, V lost 4 bases, and 3 bases had no gene match. Germline CDR1 is ENHRY and CDR2 is SYGVKD. For the CDR3, the DNA is TGTGCCATCAGTGGGGGACAGGGGGTTTCCTACGAGCAGTACTTC. Translated, it gives CAISGGQGVSYEQYF.

Note on this clone: The junction shows a germline mismatch at one end, possibly a read error. This chain links TRBV7-8 with TRBJ2-5; TRBD1 matches 7 bases. Germline CDR1 is SGHVS and CDR2 is FQNEAQ. The CDR3 length is 17 residues. The CDR3 here is CASTLRLSQGIGETQYF. DNA of the CDR3: TGTGCCAGCACCTTAAGACTTTCACAGGGGATCGGAGAGACCCAGTACTTC.

The V and J genes are TRBV30 and TRBJ1-1; possible D gene TRBD1, 5 bases. The CDR3 loop spans 14 amino acids. Germline lookup yields CDR1 GTSNPN and CDR2 SVGIG (reference sequence). CDR3 sequence: CISTPGGQNTEAFF. Here the CDR3 DNA reads TGTATAAGTACTCCGGGGGGTCAAAACACTGAAGCTTTCTTT.